This T cell receptor (beta chain) is from a study of cytomegalovirus exposure and HLA in healthy donors (dated by TCRdb to about 2017). Describing the broader study: In an earlier analysis of 587 of the donors, 250 to 300 Gb of sequence data and roughly 100 million unique TCR beta sequences from 150 million to 200 million T cells were reported. An early release covering about 600 HLA-typed donors comprised approximately 300 gigabases of sequencing data and around 85 million unique TCR sequences. Of the 350 to 450 genotyped donors, around 81% fell in the genetic ancestry cluster associated with self-reported Caucasian donors. The study aimed to test whether signatures of past pathogen exposure could be identified by cataloging public T cell receptors. The study profiled the T cell repertoires of fewer than 850 subjects by immunosequencing and related them to cytomegalovirus serostatus. Along with the roughly 670-subject first cohort, a separate validation cohort of over a hundred different subjects was used. To predict cytomegalovirus infection status, the study combined high-throughput TCR immunosequencing, statistical association of individual TCRs with disease status, and machine learning. In a later analysis, previously published TCR beta repertoires from 670 or so donors were re-analyzed and high-resolution HLA genotyping was added so that TCR occurrence patterns could be studied. The later analysis used no new phenotypic data to find candidate immune exposures, relying instead on TCR beta sequences and their occurrence across donors. An earlier analysis of more than 450 of the donors used high-throughput TCR beta sequencing to judge whether each TCR beta V gene segment behaved as functional or pseudogenic. Alongside the repertoire data, information on donor age, sex, ethnicity and CMV serostatus was compiled. A later genetic analysis used genome-wide SNP genotypes for about 65% of the 666 donors, treating that subset as a discovery cohort. All discovery cohort repertoires had been generated on a single sequencing platform. HLA typing included class I and class II loci at four-digit resolution. Typing coverage varied by locus: about 620-630 donors for A, B, C, DRB1 and DQB1; approximately 500 for DQA1; approximately 610 for DPA1; approximately 470 for DPB1. Because of strong linkage in the cohort, roughly five DR-DQ haplotypes were treated as single units for association and clustering. Among over 350 genotyped donors of the cohort, an average of about 240,000 unique TCR beta nucleotide sequences were sequenced per donor, about a sixth of them non-productive.

General findings and caveats noted by the study authors: Most TCR sequences were seen in very few donors, while some public TCRs were found in many individuals. Sequencing depth was assumed to be roughly uniform across donors in the presence/absence analyses, though that assumption may not hold. Compared with the roughly 710-donor mean, donors in an Asian-associated ancestry cluster had fewer N-insertions in productive TCRs, according to a later genetic analysis. The classifier was reported to diagnose cytomegalovirus status with high specificity and sensitivity in both the original and validation cohorts. In a later analysis, the rate of TCR association differed among HLA loci, with DRB1 alleles having the most associated TCRs and HLA-C alleles having the fewest. Because the 87-base-pair reads could not distinguish some IMGT-functional V segments, including TRBV6-2 and TRBV6-3, those segments were excluded. For the cohort, immune exposure information was limited to CMV serostatus. The authors suggested that the approach could potentially be extended to other disease states and immunological phenotypes. Linkage disequilibrium might explain the correlated functional status among segregating V segments, but an unknown experimental factor could not be ruled out. HLA typing was unavailable for some donors at each locus, so association tests used only the typed subset. Only TCR beta chains were sequenced in this cohort, and the absence of alpha or paired-chain data limited detectable features. In the study, about 150 TCR beta chains were listed as associated with cytomegalovirus. In a later analysis, 16,951 TCR beta sequences were associated with specific HLA alleles at a false discovery rate of 0.05. In vitro tests confirmed that a few of the cytomegalovirus-associated TCR beta chains recognize cytomegalovirus antigens. A cluster of highly shared sequence variants was judged likely to be a technical artifact of the sequencing pipeline. A further reported finding was that TCR beta sequences accurately predicted the HLA-A and HLA-B alleles for most subjects in the first cohort. When HLA alleles, especially DR and DQ, strongly co-occurred, attributing TCR associations to individual alleles was difficult. In a later genetic analysis, a missense DCLRE1C variant was associated with V-gene and J-gene trimming of TCR beta chains, and the association was replicated in an independent cohort. A later analysis reported that several top co-occurrence clusters appeared linked to parvovirus B19, influenza, CMV and Epstein-Barr virus. Seventeen rarely observed V segments, including chromosome 9 orphons, were excluded from the earlier analysis of several hundred of the donors because counts were too low. According to a later analysis, most CMV-associated TCR beta chains appeared to be HLA-restricted, and the HLA associations seemed to be driven largely by CMV exposure. An earlier analysis of around 540 of the donors showed that most TCR beta V segments appeared in productive rearrangements either about 87% or about 30% of the time, which broadly matched IMGT annotations. A later analysis found that HLA-associated TCR beta chains were more clonally expanded and had lower generation probabilities than equally common non-associated chains.

Note on this clone: Its antigen remains unidentified. There are no base qualities to consult, and no much larger clone falls within one base.

The cohort was made up of approximately 700 healthy bone marrow donors. At the time of sampling, all cohort members were nominally healthy, though unrecorded immune exposures were likely present. The donor tested CMV seronegative and was one of the 352 seronegative cohort members. Every donor gave a peripheral blood sample, and the peripheral blood mononuclear cells from that sample were used for TCR beta sequencing. Genomic DNA extraction from the blood cell samples was performed with the Qiagen DNeasy Blood Extraction Kit. The germline V gene (reference sequence) yields MNHNY for CDR1 and SVGAGI for CDR2. Clipping removes 6 bases from V and 6 bases from J, with 5 as the unmatched junction base count. Measured from the cysteine to the phenylalanine, the CDR3 is 14 residues long. The read is trimmed to its CDR3 DNA, 42 bases read in frame from base 1. The method was the immunoSEQ multiplex PCR assay. For the multiplex PCR, a mixture combining 60 forward primers for TCR Vbeta segments and 13 reverse primers for TCR Jbeta segments was used. The CDR3 region of rearranged TCR beta genes was amplified from genomic DNA by a multiplex PCR assay. On the Illumina HiSeq System, the amplified TCR beta libraries were sequenced as 87-base-pair reads. Processing in the source paper ran as follows. Across the 600 to 700 repertoires, a later analysis counted 80 million or so unique TCR beta chains, 9.5 million to 13 million of which were shared by at least two donors. Raw reads were error-corrected and collapsed into unique sequences with a nearest-neighbor algorithm that merged closely related sequences to remove PCR and sequencing errors. V, D and J gene segments were assigned by aligning CDR3 sequences to IMGT reference sequences. For a sequence to be retained, at least a six-nucleotide match to both a V gene segment and a J gene segment was required. Rearrangements were called productive when the CDR3 lacked stop codons and stayed in frame with V and J; all others were non-productive. Following IMGT convention, CDR3 was defined as the stretch from the second conserved V-encoded cysteine to the conserved J-encoded phenylalanine. The earlier analysis of 500 to 600 of the donors excluded sequences that lacked an unambiguous match to a single V gene segment. In an earlier analysis of 450 to 700 of the donors, V segments were called functional above 56.7% productive rearrangements and were called segregating when the between-donor standard deviation exceeded 5%. To diagnose cytomegalovirus status from the catalog of TCR beta chain sequences, a statistical classification framework was built. A later analysis assigned V and J genes by comparing TCR nucleotide sequences with IMGT/GENE-DB human TR gene sequences. In a later analysis, CDR3 sequences and most-parsimonious VDJ recombination scenarios were assigned using the TCRdist pipeline. In a later analysis, each TCR beta chain was defined by its CDR3 amino acid sequence together with its V-gene family, and reads lacking a unique V-gene family were excluded. To address suspected cross-contamination and a sequencing artifact, a later analysis removed 450 to 700 highly shared, low-generation-probability nucleotide sequences. In a later analysis, a clonal expansion index for each public chain was calculated from normalized within-repertoire ranks of inferred template counts. A later analysis computed generation probabilities with a VDJ recombination model fitted to out-of-frame rearrangements, and checked the results against IGoR. In a later analysis, hypergeometric tests were used to score TCR-TCR, TCR-HLA and TCR-CMV co-occurrence, with a repertoire-size bias correction applied to TCR pairs. A later analysis estimated false discovery rates by permuting HLA or CMV assignments 20 times. In a later analysis, co-occurring TCRs were grouped using DBSCAN, with TCRdist sequence similarity added in when clustering inside HLA-allele-positive subsets. Repertoires with fewer than 30,000 or more than 120,000 public chains were left out of co-occurrence clustering, as were about five repertoires with anomalous nucleotide sharing. The source is immuneACCESS, and TCRdb retained only in-frame sequences with V and J called. Part of the clones is not carried over; for the studies checked, unresolved V genes explain less than half of this, and the remainder is unexplained. The D gene and trimming were derived from the DNA, and the V and J assignments and clone size from that table. The sample includes approximately 220,000 clones, with over 75% observed a single time. The top ten clonotypes cover 1.8% of the sample.

The sequencing input was PBMCs. The chain is made from TRBV6-6 and TRBJ2-1, with TRBD2 matching 10 junction bases. The clonotype originates from a male donor in good health and CMV-seronegative. The DNA sequence follows: TGTGCCAGCAGCACCCTAGCGGGAGTCAATGAGCAGTTCTTC. Its protein reads: CASSTLAGVNEQFF.